This T cell receptor beta chain was found in a study of CD4 T cells in relation to SARS-CoV-2 and coronaviruses. Study-level results: No donor gave both pre-pandemic and post-infection samples. Memory recall responses, not primary responses primed in culture, are what the assay detects.

Sequencing was performed with immunoSEQ multiplex PCR; in TCRdb, only in-frame clones are kept and a portion is missing. The sample records about 31,000 clones, around three quarters being singletons. Trimming stripped 3 bases from V and 6 bases from J, with 12 bases between. CDR1 and CDR2 (germline): MNHEY, SMNVEV (reference sequence). This CDR3 is 14 amino acids long. About this clone itself: Its antigen is currently unknown.

The TCR originated in an adult with COVID-19. This chain joins TRBV27 and TRBJ1-5; D unresolved. The specimen was memory CD4+ T cells from PBMCs, cultured in vitro. CDR3 DNA: TGTGCCAGCAGTTTTTCTAGCTCGGGTCAGCCCCAGCATTTT. Translating it yields CASSFSSSGQPQHF.